This entry is about one T cell receptor (beta chain). TCRdb re-analyzed the PCR reads through MiXCR. The table lists around 6,000 clones, about 33% of them singletons, with about two fifths in the top ten. Patients underwent thyroid surgery, and none had received any treatment before it. Per germline, CDR1 SGHNT and CDR2 YENEEA. The CDR3 has 14 amino acids. V gave up 5 bases and J gave up 5 bases; unmatched junction bases: 8. The data belong to a study of metastatic and nonmetastatic thyroid tumors. This clonotype was obtained from a male donor with papillary thyroid cancer or a benign thyroid nodule (not recorded which). Some clones in this sample may be carry-over from other donors' samples. Sample: adjacent normal tissue. The chain couples TRBV11-3 to TRBJ2-5; 7 bases fit TRBD2. The CDR3 sequence is CASSPWTSRETQYF. The CDR3 DNA sequence: TGTGCCAGCAGCCCCTGGACTAGTAGGGAGACCCAGTACTTC.